This T cell receptor beta chain derives from a study of OX40 agonist ivuxolimab in advanced cancers. Findings and limits, study-wide: Relatively little clonal expansion, among the lowest observed, appeared in partial responders at 0.1-3.0 mg/kg. Fewer expanded clones were found on average in CD4+ than in CD8+ T cells.

Patients who had autoimmune disease history or got systemic immunosuppression were left out. Germline CDR1 is MRHNA and CDR2 is SNTAGT. V lost 2 bases to trimming and J lost 8 bases, with 13 bases between them. CDR3 size: 13 residues. Note on this clone: Antigen unknown.

The assay was immunoSEQ multiplex PCR, and TCRdb's table has in-frame clones only and misses some. Of over 30,000 clones listed, 88% are singletons. The chain employs TRBV6-4 and TRBJ2-7, with D possibly TRBD1 on 5 matching bases. This material consisted of CD4+ or CD8+ T cells sorted from blood, taken in a trial of the OX40 agonist ivuxolimab. This receptor was taken from an adult with an advanced solid tumor such as melanoma, head and neck, liver or kidney cancer. CDR3 in DNA: TGTGCCAGCAGTGACAGTCGGGCAGGGAAGCAGTACTTC. It encodes CASSDSRAGKQYF.